The 25 T cell receptor beta chains listed next were all sequenced from one sample in a study of T cells in Graves' hyperthyroidism and ophthalmopathy (dated 2019 in TCRdb). The library relied on multiplex PCR. Data came from an Illumina HiSeq 2000. TCR beta CDR3 regions were amplified from RNA transcripts. The TCR CDR3 was subjected to a first round of RT-PCR using the HTBI primer set and the Qiagen OneStep RT-PCR kit. TCRdb reprocessed the public reads (quality trimming at Q25 with fastp, clone calling with MiXCR) and kept in-frame beta chains. Rows are combined by CDR3 protein, so each entry shows the most common genes and DNA. The sample data list a few hundred thousand distinct CDR3 sequences, and more than 15% of these were observed just once. Of the sample, 11% to 15% falls within the top ten clones. Sequenced: blood. All receptors come from a woman younger than 35 with Graves' hyperthyroidism.

This clonotype has a count of ten or more. V gene TRBV29-1 combines with J gene TRBJ2-7; TRBD1 matches at 9 bases. The CDR3 sequence is 15 residues long. With 0 bases clipped from V and 1 base from J, the junction kept 4 bases outside the gene matches. Germline values: CDR1 SQVTM, CDR2 ANQGSEA. CDR3 region: CSVEDRQGGSYEQYF. The DNA for the CDR3 is TGCAGCGTTGAAGACCGACAGGGGGGGTCCTACGAGCAGTACTTC.

CDR3 sequence reads: CASSQTGAHPRGNTIYF. The CDR3 region has the DNA TGTGCCAGCAGCCAAACGGGGGCTCATCCAAGAGGAAACACCATATATTTT. The chain couples TRBV14 to TRBJ1-3; weak D call: TRBD1 (6 bases). CDR1 and CDR2 from the germline V gene are SGHDN and FVKESK. There are 17 residues in the CDR3. Trimming pared 2 bases from V and 4 bases from J, leaving 18 bases between. The full variable domain, rest sourced from reference TRBV14 and TRBJ1-3, is EAGVTQFPSHSVIEKGQTVTLRCDPISGHDNLYWYRRVMGKEIKFLLHFVKESKQDESGMPNNRFLAERTGGTYSTLKVQPAELEDSGVYFCASSQTGAHPRGNTIYFGEGSWLTVV.

This clonotype has ten or more counts. The chain combines TRBV20-1 with TRBJ2-3, with D maybe TRBD2 (5 bases). The CDR3 contains 11 residues. In germline, CDR1 is DFQATT, CDR2 SNEGSKA (reference sequence). Here the CDR3 DNA reads TGCAGCGCCCCGAGGGAAGATACGCAGTATTTT. Encoded protein: CSAPREDTQYF.

The chain joins TRBV28 to TRBJ2-7; 9 bases line up with TRBD2. CDR1 is MDHEN and CDR2 is SYDVKM in the germline V gene. The trim removed 9 bases at V and 3 bases at J, leaving 9 bases unmatched. This CDR3 has 14 amino acids. The CDR3 sequence: CASSVSGGVYEQYF. In DNA, the CDR3 is TGTGCCAGTAGTGTTAGCGGGGGAGTCTACGAGCAGTACTTC.

V and J are TRBV19 and TRBJ1-2; D ambiguous. CDR1 and CDR2 (germline): LNHDA, SQIVND (reference sequence). The CDR3 extends over 12 amino acids. V was cut by 4 bases and J by 5 bases, with 8 bases left in between. CDR3 nucleotides: TGTGCCAGTAGTACGGGAGGTTATGGCTACACCTTC. The encoded protein is CASSTGGYGYTF.

Regarding this clonotype: At one end, the junction sequence differs from germline, possibly due to a read error. The V gene is TRBV7-9, the J gene TRBJ2-1, with 9 bases fitting TRBD2. This CDR3 has 15 residues. Per germline, CDR1 SEHNR and CDR2 FQNEAQ (reference sequence). Here the CDR3 reads CASSLALAGVNGQFF. DNA for the CDR3: TGTGCCAGCAGCTTAGCGTTAGCGGGAGTAAATGGGCAGTTCTTC.

The V and J genes are TRBV20-1 and TRBJ1-1; possible D gene TRBD1, 6 bases. CDR3 length: 15 residues. V shed 0 bases and J shed 5 bases, with 16 bases lying between them. Germline V CDR1 and CDR2: DFQATT, SNEGSKA (reference sequence). CDR3: CSARERRRGGTEAFF. The CDR3 DNA sequence: TGCAGTGCTAGAGAAAGACGGAGGGGGGGAACTGAAGCTTTCTTT.

At least ten counts were recorded for this clonotype. The chain joins TRBV24-1 to TRBJ2-1; 12 positions match TRBD2. The CDR3 runs to 18 residues. The germline V gene encodes CDR1 KGHDR and CDR2 SFDVKD. Trimming removed 4 bases from V and 9 bases from J; junction bases left unmatched: 15. The CDR3 sequence: CATSDSRTSGMGTTEQFF. DNA of the CDR3: TGTGCCACCAGTGACTCTAGGACTAGCGGGATGGGAACCACTGAGCAGTTCTTC.

This clonotype was detected many times. The chain employs TRBV28 and TRBJ1-2; D remains ambiguous. The V end was cut by 11 bases, the J end by 0 bases, with 13 bases between. Germline CDR1 is MDHEN and CDR2 is SYDVKM. This CDR3 is built from 13 residues. In nucleotides, the CDR3 is TGTGCCGTCACCCCCGACCCTAACTATGGCTACACCTTC. This gives the protein CAVTPDPNYGYTF.

Note on this clonotype: A read error may explain this, as a much larger clone is one base away. The rearrangement links TRBV2 to TRBJ2-7; possibly TRBD1 for D (6 bases). Between the trimmed V and J ends, which lost 8 bases and 7 bases, there was a span of 15 bases. Germline V gives CDR1 SNHLY, CDR2 FYNNEI. The CDR3 has 12 amino acids. The CDR3 reads CASAAEDREQYF. The CDR3 bases are TGTGCCAGCGCCGCGGAAGACAGGGAGCAGTACTTC. The full variable domain, rest sourced from reference TRBV2 and TRBJ2-7, is EPEVTQTPSHQVTQMGQEVILRCVPISNHLYFYWYRQILGQKVEFLVSFYNNEISEKSEIFDDQFSVERPDGSNFTLKIRSTKLEDSAMYFCASAAEDREQYFGPGTRLTVT.

This clonotype was seen more than once but under ten times. The V call is TRBV10-3, the J call TRBJ2-1; D is unresolved. The V end lost 0 bases, the J end lost 0 bases, and 6 bases lay between the germline ends. The CDR3 totals 15 residues. CDR1 ENHRY and CDR2 SYGVKD come from the germline V gene. This CDR3 reads CAISESDSSYNEQFF. CDR3 DNA: TGTGCCATCAGTGAGTCAGACTCCTCCTACAATGAGCAGTTCTTC.

The gene calls are TRBV25-1 and TRBJ2-7; D not certain. The V gene's germline CDR1 is MGHDK and CDR2 SYGVNS. CDR3 length equals 12 residues. V lost 2 bases and J 5 bases, leaving 7 bases between the germline ends. The CDR3: CASSEGYHEQYF. CDR3 in DNA: TGTGCCAGCAGTGAAGGGTACCACGAGCAGTACTTC.

This clonotype was seen at least ten times. The gene calls are TRBV11-2 and TRBJ2-2; D remains unclear. The germline V gene encodes CDR1 SGHAT and CDR2 FQNNGV. The CDR3 sequence is 15 residues long. Trimming pared 4 bases from V and 1 base from J, leaving 10 bases between. The CDR3 DNA is TGTGCCAGCAGCTCTGAGCTAGAGAACACCGGGGAGCTGTTTTTT. Its translation is CASSSELENTGELFF.

The chain recombines TRBV24-1 with TRBJ2-1; 11 bases match TRBD2. CDR3 length: 17 amino acids. Germline V gene lookup returns CDR1 KGHDR and CDR2 SFDVKD. Germline trimming cut 3 bases from V and 6 bases from J; bases unmatched to any gene: 9. CDR3 amino acids: CATSDRLTSGSANEQFF. CDR3 DNA sequence: TGTGCCACCAGTGATCGACTAACTAGCGGGAGTGCCAATGAGCAGTTCTTC.

Comment on this clonotype: This clone may be a read error of a much larger clone one base away. The J gene is TRBJ1-1, the V gene TRBV6-1, with D hard to call. The CDR3 runs to 14 residues. Germline assignment: CDR1 MNHNS and CDR2 SASEGT. This chain's CDR3 is CASSKWLVNTEAFF. Written as DNA, the CDR3 is TGCGCCAGCAGTAAGTGGCTGGTCAACACTGAAGCTTTCTTT.

This clonotype was detected only a few times. This sequence joins TRBV4-2 and TRBJ1-2; D uncertain. This CDR3 region has 13 residues. Trimming took off 0 bases at V and 3 bases at J, with 5 bases between the two ends. Germline lookup yields CDR1 LGHNA and CDR2 YNFKEQ. CDR3 DNA: TGTGCCAGCAGCCAAGAAATGCACTATGGCTACACCTTC. Residues: CASSQEMHYGYTF.

This clonotype was found many times. The chain has TRBV20-1 and TRBJ1-6, with D unresolved. Trimming removed 1 base from V and 7 bases from J, with 8 bases in between. The CDR3 runs 13 residues. Germline V gene data show CDR1 as DFQATT and CDR2 as SNEGSKA (reference sequence). CDR3 nucleotide sequence: TGCAGTGCTAGAGCGACATCCAATTCACCCCTCCACTTT. Encoded protein: CSARATSNSPLHF.

This clonotype has more than one count but fewer than ten. V usage is TRBV11-1 and J usage is TRBJ2-7; 9 positions match TRBD2. The CDR3 consists of 15 residues. The germline CDR1 and CDR2 sequences are SGHAT and FQDESV (reference sequence). V lost 3 bases and J lost 1; bases outside the gene matches: 4. In DNA, the CDR3 is TGTGCCAGCAGCTTGACTAGCGGCACTTCCTACGAGCAGTACTTC. Translating gives CASSLTSGTSYEQYF.

This clonotype appeared a few times. This rearrangement joins TRBV19 to TRBJ2-7; D perhaps matches TRBD2 (5 bases). Germline V gene lookup returns CDR1 LNHDA and CDR2 SQIVND (reference sequence). This CDR3 comprises 13 residues. Trimming left V 4 bases short and J 3 bases short, with 10 bases between. CDR3 DNA: TGTGCCAGTAGTAACGGGATCCACTACGAGCAGTACTTC. Amino acid sequence: CASSNGIHYEQYF.

This clonotype was detected many times. The CDR3 sequence: CSAPSGTGDIQYF. CDR3 nucleotides: TGCAGTGCTCCCTCCGGGACAGGAGACATTCAGTACTTC. The chain has TRBV20-1 and TRBJ2-4, with 8 bases that match TRBD1. The CDR3 length is 13 residues. V dropped 5 bases and J dropped 8; count of bases not matched to a gene: 8. Germline CDR1 DFQATT, CDR2 SNEGSKA (reference sequence).

This clonotype has at least ten counts. V usage is TRBV20-1 and J usage is TRBJ2-1; 8 bases line up with TRBD2. The germline V gene has CDR1 DFQATT and CDR2 SNEGSKA (reference sequence). CDR3 length: 14 residues. The V gene end was trimmed by 0 bases and the J gene end by 8 bases; junction bases not matched to a gene: 6. CDR3 nucleotides: TGCAGTGCTAGAGAAACGGGACTAGGCTATGAGCAGTTCTTC. The encoded protein is CSARETGLGYEQFF.

Many counts were recorded for this clonotype. The rearrangement uses TRBV5-1 and TRBJ2-1; TRBD1 matches 7 bases. Per germline, CDR1 SGHRS and CDR2 YFSETQ. The trim removed 0 bases at V and 5 bases at J, leaving 14 bases unmatched. This CDR3 is 18 amino acids long. DNA of the CDR3: TGCGCCAGCAGCTTGGGCCGCCACAGGGGCGCATTGAACAATGAGCAGTTCTTC. It specifies CASSLGRHRGALNNEQFF.

DNA of the CDR3: TGTGCCAGCAGTGAACCCCAGGGTAACCTAAGAGGCTACACCTTC. Protein sequence: CASSEPQGNLRGYTF. V usage is TRBV6-1 and J usage is TRBJ1-2; D is possibly TRBD1 (5 bases). The V end was cut by 2 bases, the J end by 8 bases, with 18 bases between. Germline V gene data show CDR1 as MNHNS and CDR2 as SASEGT. The CDR3 is 15 amino acids.

This clonotype was recorded at least ten times. The chain links TRBV3-1 to TRBJ2-1, with 16 bases fitting TRBD2. Germline trimming cut 3 bases from V and 6 bases from J; bases unmatched to any gene: 8. This CDR3 comprises 18 residues. CDR1 is LGHDT, CDR2 YNNKEL, per germline (reference sequence). The CDR3 DNA reads TGTGCCAGCAGCCAGCCCGGGACTAGCGGGAGGGCCGTCAATGAGCAGTTCTTC. As protein: CASSQPGTSGRAVNEQFF.

The chain employs TRBV6-2 or TRBV6-3 and TRBJ2-4, with 16 bases identical to TRBD2. The CDR3 has 18 residues. Germline CDR1 reads MNHEY; CDR2 reads SVGEGT. V was clipped by 10 bases and J by 5 bases; unmatched bases: 14. Here the CDR3 reads CATQGLAGGPGTQNIQYF. CDR3 nucleotides: TGTGCCACCCAGGGACTAGCGGGAGGGCCGGGGACCCAAAACATTCAGTACTTC.